The 22 T cell receptor beta chains below come from one sample, sequenced in a study of control samples from healthy donors and cancer patients. Assay used: immunoSEQ multiplex PCR; TCRdb lists only in-frame clones, some missing. Altogether around 170,000 clones are present, more than 90% being singletons, with the ten largest covering just over 1.4%. The sequenced sample consisted of blood. These receptors all stem from a man younger than 40 in good health.

The chain employs TRBV7-2 and TRBJ2-1; D gene ambiguous. Between the trimmed V and J ends, which lost 5 bases and 10 bases, there was a span of 12 bases. CDR3 length equals 12 residues. Germline assignment: CDR1 SGHTA and CDR2 FQGNSA. CDR3 sequence reads: CASSLLGREQFF. The CDR3 DNA reads as TGTGCCAGCAGCCTACTTGGGCGGGAGCAGTTCTTC.

The chain combines TRBV4-1 with TRBJ1-1; possibly TRBD1 for D (5 bases). This CDR3 contains 16 residues. Trimming left V 3 bases short and J 1 base short, with 15 bases between. The V gene's germline CDR1 is MGHRA and CDR2 YSYEKL. In nucleotides, the CDR3 is TGCGCCAGCAGCCACTCGCCTGGGGGTGGGAACACTGAAGCTTTCTTT. Translated, it gives CASSHSPGGGNTEAFF.

The DNA for the CDR3 is TGTGCCAGCAGCCAAGGGGGCCTTGGGGGTAGCGGGAGAAACGAGCAGTACTTC. Its translation: CASSQGGLGGSGRNEQYF. J is TRBJ2-7 and V is TRBV3-1 (or the pseudogene TRBV3-2); 9 nucleotides agree with TRBD2. V dropped 1 base and J dropped 5; count of bases not matched to a gene: 15. The CDR3 has 18 amino acids. Germline CDR1 is LGHDT and CDR2 is YNNKEL (reference sequence).

The rearrangement joins TRBV6-4 to TRBJ1-1; D gene ambiguous. This CDR3 is 15 amino acids long. The V and J ends lost 4 bases and 0 bases respectively, with 12 bases between them. The germline gives CDR1 MRHNA, CDR2 SNTAGT. The CDR3 DNA reads as TGTGCCAGCAGTGGTCTGGGTGACATGAACACTGAAGCTTTCTTT. As protein: CASSGLGDMNTEAFF.

The chain links TRBV9 to TRBJ1-2; 8 nucleotides align to TRBD1. V lost 3 bases, J lost 6 bases, and 7 bases stayed unmatched. The germline CDR1 and CDR2 sequences are SGDLS and YYNGEE. The CDR3 contains 14 residues. This chain's CDR3 is CASSETGGRNGYTF. In DNA form, the CDR3 reads TGTGCCAGCAGCGAAACAGGGGGAAGGAATGGCTACACCTTC. The complete variable domain, with remaining parts taken from reference TRBV9 and TRBJ1-2, reads DSGVTQTPKHLITATGQRVTLRCSPRSGDLSVYWYQQSLDQGLQFLIQYYNGEERAKGNILERFSAQQFPDLHSELNLSSLELGDSALYFCASSETGGRNGYTFGSGTRLTVV.

This clone has more than one count but fewer than ten. This chain joins TRBV24-1 and TRBJ2-5; 9 nucleotides agree with TRBD1. With 2 bases clipped from V and 2 bases from J, the junction kept 2 bases outside the gene matches. Germline CDR1 is KGHDR and CDR2 is SFDVKD. This CDR3 comprises 15 residues. The DNA for the CDR3 is TGTGCCACCAGTGATTCCGGACAGGGGCAAGAGACCCAGTACTTC. It encodes CATSDSGQGQETQYF.

This sequence joins TRBV19 and TRBJ2-7, with D possibly being TRBD2 (5 bases). The germline V gene encodes CDR1 LNHDA and CDR2 SQIVND (reference sequence). CDR3 size: 12 residues. V was clipped by 5 bases and J by 2 bases, with 7 bases between them. Here the CDR3 DNA reads TGTGCCAGTAGTCCCGGGACCTACGAGCAGTACTTC. Protein sequence: CASSPGTYEQYF.

Regarding this clone: One end of the junction fails to match germline, which may point to a read error. This rearrangement joins TRBV5-8 to TRBJ1-1; no reliable D call. Germline V gives CDR1 SGHTS, CDR2 YDEGEE. The CDR3 is 12 residues long. CDR3 nucleotide sequence: TGTGCCAGCAACGTGGGGAACGCTGAAGCTTTCTTT. This encodes CASNVGNAEAFF.

This chain links TRBV5-1 with TRBJ2-7; the match to TRBD1 covers 9 bases. CDR1 and CDR2 from the germline V gene are SGHRS and YFSETQ. V was clipped by 0 bases and J by 5 bases; unmatched bases: 6. The CDR3 covers 15 residues. The CDR3 bases are TGCGCCAGCAGCTTGGGTACAGGGGGCCTGAACGAGCAGTACTTC. It is translated as CASSLGTGGLNEQYF.

The gene calls are TRBV3-1 (or the pseudogene TRBV3-2) and TRBJ2-1; D remains unclear. Germline V lookup: CDR1 LGHDT, CDR2 YNNKEL (reference sequence). Deletions cut 4 bases from V and 8 bases from J, with 9 bases between. This CDR3 contains 12 residues. CDR3 nucleotide sequence: TGTGCCAGCAGCCCTTCTAACCATGAGCAGTTCTTC. Amino acids: CASSPSNHEQFF.

The genes are TRBV20-1 and TRBJ1-1, with a tentative D call TRBD1 (5 bases). The CDR3 consists of 11 residues. Germline V lookup: CDR1 DFQATT, CDR2 SNEGSKA (reference sequence). Trimming removed 2 bases from V and 5 bases from J, with 6 bases in between. The CDR3 protein is CSARTGTEAFF. Here the CDR3 DNA reads TGCAGTGCTAGAACAGGAACTGAAGCTTTCTTT.

This clone was counted only a few times. The chain carries TRBV3-1 (or the pseudogene TRBV3-2) and TRBJ2-5, with unresolved D. Trimming shortened V by 0 bases and J by 1 base, and 12 bases separated the two germline ends. The germline gives CDR1 LGHDT, CDR2 YNNKEL (reference sequence). The CDR3 runs 16 residues. The CDR3 nucleotides read TGTGCCAGCAGCCAAGATAGGCAAACACTCCAAGAGACCCAGTACTTC. Translated, it gives CASSQDRQTLQETQYF.

This chain uses TRBV5-1 with TRBJ1-3; D ambiguous. Germline CDR1 SGHRS, CDR2 YFSETQ. Trimming took 4 bases from V and 2 from J, leaving 13 bases between them. CDR3 length equals 15 residues. CDR3 sequence: CASSTGPTTGNTIYF. CDR3 DNA: TGCGCCAGCAGCACCGGCCCCACGACTGGAAACACCATATATTTT.

This clone showed up just once. This sequence joins TRBV7-6 and TRBJ1-4; tentatively, D is TRBD1 (5 bases). Germline values: CDR1 SGHVS, CDR2 FNYEAQ. The CDR3 length is 15 residues. V was shortened by 5 bases and J by 7 bases, with 17 bases between the two germline ends. CDR3 coding DNA: TGTGCCAGCAGCCCCCGGGTAGGGGAAGGTGAAAAACTGTTTTTT. Amino acids: CASSPRVGEGEKLFF. The complete variable domain, with remaining parts taken from reference TRBV7-6 and TRBJ1-4, reads GAGVSQSPRYKVTKRGQDVALRCDPISGHVSLYWYRQALGQGPEFLTYFNYEAQQDKSGLPNDRFSAERPEGSISTLTIQRTEQRDSAMYRCASSPRVGEGEKLFFGSGTQLSVL.

The chain carries TRBV29-1 and TRBJ2-2; 9 nucleotides agree with TRBD1. V dropped 3 bases and J dropped 4; count of bases not matched to a gene: 6. The germline CDR1 and CDR2 sequences are SQVTM and ANQGSEA. There are 15 residues in the CDR3. CDR3 residues: CSVDEGTGTTGELFF. The CDR3 DNA reads TGCAGCGTTGATGAAGGGACAGGGACCACCGGGGAGCTGTTTTTT.

The gene calls are TRBV6-2 or TRBV6-3 and TRBJ1-4; 7 bases line up with TRBD1. Losses at the gene ends were 2 bases for V and 8 bases for J; bases not matched to a gene: 5. CDR3 length equals 14 residues. Looked up from germline, CDR1 is MNHEY and CDR2 is SVGEGT. CDR3: CASSYAGGREKLFF. CDR3 in DNA: TGTGCCAGCAGTTACGCAGGGGGAAGAGAAAAACTGTTTTTT.

The J gene is TRBJ2-3, the V gene TRBV5-1, with D uncertain. This CDR3 has 14 amino acids. The V end was cut by 4 bases, the J end by 2 bases, with 11 bases between. CDR1 SGHRS and CDR2 YFSETQ come from the germline V gene. The CDR3 DNA reads TGCGCCAGCAGCACCGCCCTGTCCACAGATACGCAGTATTTT. It yields the protein CASSTALSTDTQYF.

CDR3 protein: CASSKRVPQSSYNEQFF. In nucleotides, the CDR3 is TGTGCCAGCAGCAAGCGGGTGCCGCAGAGCTCCTACAATGAGCAGTTCTTC. The chain has TRBV11-2 and TRBJ2-1; D may be TRBD2 (6 bases). This CDR3 has 17 residues. CDR1 SGHAT and CDR2 FQNNGV come from the germline V gene. Trimming pared 5 bases from V and 0 bases from J, leaving 17 bases between.

J is TRBJ2-2 and V is TRBV9; maybe TRBD1 (6 bases). V gave up 1 base and J gave up 5 bases, with 18 bases separating them. The CDR3 contains 17 residues. Germline values: CDR1 SGDLS, CDR2 YYNGEE. The CDR3 DNA sequence: TGTGCCAGCAGCGTACTTAGTGGGGGCCCGAGTACCGGGGAGCTGTTTTTT. It codes for CASSVLSGGPSTGELFF.

The rearrangement uses TRBV6-5 and TRBJ2-7, with no clear D. Trimming removed 5 bases at V and 3 bases at J, with 8 bases between. There are 12 residues in the CDR3. CDR1 is MNHEY and CDR2 is SVGAGI in the germline V gene. Here the CDR3 DNA reads TGTGCCAGCAGTCAACTCCTCTACGAGCAGTACTTC. Translated, it gives CASSQLLYEQYF.

This chain uses TRBV6-5 with TRBJ2-3; 10 bases are shared with TRBD2. Germline CDR1 and CDR2: MNHEY and SVGAGI. The ends lost 4 bases at V and 4 bases at J; junction bases unmatched: 2. This CDR3 has 14 residues. As DNA, the CDR3 is TGTGCCAGCAGTTCTAGCGGGAGCCCAGATACGCAGTATTTT. Residues: CASSSSGSPDTQYF.

The rearrangement uses TRBV12-5 and TRBJ2-3; 8 bases match TRBD1. CDR3 length: 16 amino acids. Trimming cost V 0 bases and J 4 bases; bases outside gene matches: 6. CDR1 and CDR2 from the germline V gene are LGHNT and FRNRAP. CDR3 DNA sequence: TGTGCTAGTGGTTTGGTACTAGCCAGGGGGCCAGATACGCAGTATTTT. Translating it yields CASGLVLARGPDTQYF.